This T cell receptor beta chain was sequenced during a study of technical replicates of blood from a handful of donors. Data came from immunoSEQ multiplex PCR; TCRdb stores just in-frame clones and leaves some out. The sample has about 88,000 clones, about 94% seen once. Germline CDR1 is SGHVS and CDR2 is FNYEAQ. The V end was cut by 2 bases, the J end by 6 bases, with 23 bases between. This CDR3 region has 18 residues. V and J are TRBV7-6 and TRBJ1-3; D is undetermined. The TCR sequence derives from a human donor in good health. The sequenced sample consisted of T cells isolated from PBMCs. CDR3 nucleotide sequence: TGTGCCAGCAGCTTAAGCGATCTTTGGGTTAATCCTTTAAACACCATATATTTT. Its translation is CASSLSDLWVNPLNTIYF.